The sequence of this TCR beta chain was determined in a study of cytomegalovirus exposure and HLA in healthy donors. This PCR relied on a set of 60 Vbeta primers and 13 Jbeta primers. Sequencing used immunoSEQ multiplex PCR; TCRdb keeps in-frame clones, though not all of them. The table lists about 260,000 clones, roughly two thirds of them singletons. Study-wide findings and caveats: The authors listed 164 TCR beta chains as cytomegalovirus-associated.

A few counts support this clone. The antigen remains unidentified. The same CDR3 also results from other DNA sequences found in this sample. This CDR3 contains 12 residues. CDR1 is SGHAT and CDR2 is FQNNGV in the germline V gene. Trimming removed 0 bases at V and 7 bases at J, with 7 bases between. The V call is TRBV11-2, the J call TRBJ2-7; D may be TRBD2 (6 bases). Sequencing was performed on PBMCs. The TCR was taken from a female donor in good health and CMV-seronegative. The CDR3 DNA sequence: TGTGCCAGCAGCTTAGACGGGGGTGAGCAGTACTTC. This gives the protein CASSLDGGEQYF.